These 22 T cell receptor beta chains came from one sample sequenced in a study of shared clonotypes between healthy human individuals. Sequencing was performed with immunoSEQ multiplex PCR; in TCRdb, only in-frame clones are kept and a portion is missing. Found here are 2 million to 2.5 million clones, over 90% of them singletons; the top ten hold 0.39%. The specimen sequenced was naive CD4+ T cells from PBMCs. Subset here: CD45RA+ positively selected. These receptors all come from a young man in good health. Some clones in this sample may be carry-over from other donors' samples.

This chain joins TRBV6-5 and TRBJ1-2; TRBD1 matches 9 bases. Germline V gene lookup returns CDR1 MNHEY and CDR2 SVGAGI. V shed 6 bases and J 4 bases; nucleotides not matched to a gene: 6. The CDR3 covers 14 residues. Here the CDR3 reads CASRGTGSFYGYTF. CDR3 in DNA: TGTGCCAGCAGGGGGACAGGGAGTTTCTATGGCTACACCTTC.

In regard to this clone: Other DNA sequences in the same sample also yield this CDR3. The chain carries TRBV5-1 and TRBJ1-1; a weak D match, TRBD1 (6 bases). V was cut by 3 bases and J by 0 bases, with 9 bases left in between. Germline CDR1 and CDR2: SGHRS and YFSETQ. This CDR3 contains 14 residues. CDR3 region: CASSSGGMNTEAFF. The CDR3 coding sequence is TGCGCCAGCAGCTCCGGGGGCATGAACACTGAAGCTTTCTTT. Combining the CDR3 with reference TRBV5-1 and TRBJ1-1 gives the whole variable domain KAGVTQTPRYLIKTRGQQVTLSCSPISGHRSVSWYQQTPGQGLQFLFEYFSETQRNKGNFPGRFSGRQFSNSRSEMNVSTLELGDSALYLCASSSGGMNTEAFFGQGTRLTVV.

The CDR3 loop reads CASSFIQGEGYTF. The CDR3 DNA reads as TGTGCCAGCAGTTTCATACAGGGGGAAGGCTACACCTTC. The chain couples TRBV28 to TRBJ1-2; 8 positions match TRBD1. The length of the CDR3 is 13 residues. V shed 3 bases, J shed 8 bases, and the junction held 5 bases outside the gene matches. Germline V gene data show CDR1 as MDHEN and CDR2 as SYDVKM.

The CDR3 DNA reads TGTGCCAGCAGTTACGAAGCGGGAGGGTATGAGCAGTTCTTC. This codes for CASSYEAGGYEQFF. J is TRBJ2-1 and V is TRBV6-5; 10 nucleotides match TRBD2. This CDR3 is built from 14 residues. Losses at the gene ends were 2 bases for V and 8 bases for J; bases not matched to a gene: 3. The germline V gene encodes CDR1 MNHEY and CDR2 SVGAGI.

V is TRBV30 and J is TRBJ1-2; the D gene is possibly TRBD1 (6 bases). The germline V and J ends were trimmed by 2 bases and 5 bases, with 21 bases remaining between them. CDR3 size: 16 residues. Germline V CDR1 and CDR2: GTSNPN, SVGIG (reference sequence). CDR3 nucleotides: TGTGCCTGGAGTCCCATAGGGGAAGGGGGGATATATGGCTACACCTTC. It specifies CAWSPIGEGGIYGYTF.

J is TRBJ1-1 and V is TRBV28, with D possibly matching TRBD1 (6 bases). This CDR3 is built from 14 residues. V was clipped by 7 bases and J by 0 bases, with 12 bases between them. Germline V gene data show CDR1 as MDHEN and CDR2 as SYDVKM. The CDR3 spells CASNEGQMNTEAFF. DNA for the CDR3: TGTGCCAGCAACGAAGGACAGATGAACACTGAAGCTTTCTTT.

This rearrangement joins TRBV10-3 to TRBJ2-2; 10 nucleotides align to TRBD2. Germline CDR1 reads ENHRY; CDR2 reads SYGVKD. CDR3 size: 14 residues. V trimming: 11 bases; J trimming: 6 bases; junction bases outside the gene matches: 9. The CDR3 DNA reads TGTGCCTCGCAAGCGGGAGGGCCTTCCGGGGAGCTGTTTTTT. This translates into CASQAGGPSGELFF.

The chain is built from TRBV27 and TRBJ1-2, with D possibly TRBD1 on 6 matching bases. CDR1 is MNHEY and CDR2 is SMNVEV in the germline V gene (reference sequence). CDR3 length: 15 residues. Trimming shortened V by 1 base and J by 8 bases, and 17 bases separated the two germline ends. The CDR3 is CASSLFSRGGSGYTF. CDR3 DNA sequence: TGTGCCAGCAGTTTATTTAGCAGGGGAGGGTCCGGCTACACCTTC.

The chain has TRBV28 and TRBJ2-4; the D is unclear. Germline V CDR1 and CDR2: MDHEN, SYDVKM. V was clipped by 4 bases and J by 2 bases, with 12 bases between them. The CDR3 runs 15 residues. The CDR3 DNA reads as TGTGCCAGCAGTTCCCGGGTGGGTCCCAAAAACATTCAGTACTTC. This gives the protein CASSSRVGPKNIQYF.

The J gene is TRBJ1-5, the V gene TRBV10-1, with TRBD1 as a possible D gene (5 bases). Germline CDR1 WNHNN, CDR2 SYGVQD (reference sequence). Trimming left V 6 bases short and J 15 bases short, with 12 bases between. The CDR3 is 10 residues long. CDR3 loop: CASRDVGGHF. CDR3 in DNA: TGCGCCAGCAGGGACGTGGGGGGGCATTTT.

This chain connects TRBV5-1 to TRBJ2-2, with D possibly being TRBD1 (5 bases). Germline CDR1 is SGHRS and CDR2 is YFSETQ. The V gene lost 0 bases and the J gene lost 6 bases, with 12 bases spanning the gap. CDR3 size: 15 residues. The CDR3 DNA sequence: TGCGCCAGCAGCTTGGTCTCAGGGAATGCCGGGGAGCTGTTTTTT. It specifies CASSLVSGNAGELFF.

J is TRBJ2-3 and V is TRBV4-1; no clear D gene. CDR1 and CDR2 from the germline V gene are MGHRA and YSYEKL. The V end lost 3 bases, the J end lost 6 bases, and 4 bases lay between the germline ends. The CDR3 totals 11 residues. CDR3 coding DNA: TGCGCCAGCAGCCACCGGGATACGCAGTATTTT. It translates to CASSHRDTQYF.

V is TRBV28 and J is TRBJ2-3, with D possibly matching TRBD2 (7 bases). Germline V CDR1 and CDR2: MDHEN, SYDVKM. The CDR3 sequence is 13 residues long. V was shortened by 11 bases and J by 1 base, with 13 bases between the two germline ends. For the CDR3, the DNA is TGTGCCGCGCGAGGGGGGGGCACAGATACGCAGTATTTT. Translating gives CAARGGGTDTQYF.

J is TRBJ1-3 and V is TRBV28; a possible D gene is TRBD1 (5 bases). Looked up from germline, CDR1 is MDHEN and CDR2 is SYDVKM. This CDR3 comprises 18 residues. Trimming took off 2 bases at V and 0 bases at J, with 17 bases between the two ends. CDR3 protein: CASSLEEPGLISGNTIYF. The CDR3, as DNA: TGTGCCAGCAGTTTAGAGGAACCGGGACTCATCTCTGGAAACACCATATATTTT.

The chain links TRBV6-1 to TRBJ2-7; 9 nucleotides align to TRBD2. V lost 6 bases, J lost 3 bases, and 3 bases stayed unmatched. Germline V gene sequence: CDR1 MNHNS, CDR2 SASEGT. The length of the CDR3 is 13 residues. The CDR3 DNA reads as TGTGCCAGCAGGACTAGCGGTTACTACGAGCAGTACTTC. It specifies CASRTSGYYEQYF.

The chain couples TRBV15 to TRBJ1-2, with a weak D call TRBD1 (5 bases). Germline V gene data show CDR1 as LNHNV and CDR2 as YYDKDF (reference sequence). The ends were cut back, 1 base at V and 3 bases at J, with 9 bases in the middle. This CDR3 region has 14 residues. DNA for the CDR3: TGTGCCACCAGCAGAGGAGGGGCTCACTATGGCTACACCTTC. The encoded protein is CATSRGGAHYGYTF.

This clone was seen more than once but under ten times. Other DNA sequences within the sample encode an identical CDR3. This chain uses TRBV30 with TRBJ1-5; the D is unclear. V was cut by 0 bases and J by 1 base, with 4 bases left in between. The CDR3 has 13 amino acids. Germline lookup yields CDR1 GTSNPN and CDR2 SVGIG (reference sequence). The CDR3 protein is CAWSVGSNQPQHF. As DNA, the CDR3 is TGTGCCTGGAGTGTGGGCAGCAATCAGCCCCAGCATTTT.

This chain joins TRBV28 and TRBJ2-5, with 10 bases matching TRBD2. CDR1 and CDR2 from the germline V gene are MDHEN and SYDVKM. This CDR3 region has 16 residues. V lost 7 bases and J lost 2; bases outside the gene matches: 10. Here the CDR3 reads CASNNPTSGIQETQYF. The CDR3 DNA follows: TGTGCCAGCAACAACCCCACTAGCGGGATACAAGAGACCCAGTACTTC.

J is TRBJ2-5 and V is TRBV6-1; 7 nucleotides agree with TRBD1. Germline V CDR1 and CDR2: MNHNS, SASEGT. J was trimmed by 3 bases and V by 10 bases; bases with no gene match: 8. This CDR3 comprises 13 residues. CDR3 DNA sequence: TGTGCCACAGACCGGGACAGAGAAGAGACCCAGTACTTC. This encodes CATDRDREETQYF.

This sequence joins TRBV28 and TRBJ2-5; TRBD2 agrees at 7 bases. CDR3 length: 18 residues. Germline V gene lookup returns CDR1 MDHEN and CDR2 SYDVKM. V was pared by 5 bases and J by 2 bases, with 17 bases of the junction left unmatched. CDR3 bases: TGTGCCAGCAGTGCGGACCCCTGGTTAGCGGGTTCTCAAGAGACCCAGTACTTC. It specifies CASSADPWLAGSQETQYF.

Written as DNA, the CDR3 is TGCACCAGCAGCCTTGAAGACCCTCGCCGAGGGGCTGGAAACACCATATATTTT. The encoded protein is CTSSLEDPRRGAGNTIYF. V is TRBV1 and J is TRBJ1-3. TRBV1 is listed as a pseudogene. The CDR3 is made up of 18 amino acids.

The genes are TRBV19 and TRBJ1-5; D perhaps matches TRBD1 (6 bases). The CDR3 loop spans 13 amino acids. CDR1 and CDR2 from the germline V gene are LNHDA and SQIVND (reference sequence). Between the trimmed V and J ends, which lost 6 bases and 5 bases, there was a span of 11 bases. The CDR3 sequence: CASSLDSYQPQHF. The CDR3 nucleotides read TGTGCCAGTAGCCTGGACAGTTATCAGCCCCAGCATTTT.